The sequence of this T cell receptor (beta chain) was determined in a study of cytomegalovirus exposure and HLA in healthy donors. Comments on this clone: What it recognizes is unknown.

It was the approximately 120-subject validation cohort, separate from the roughly 700-subject first cohort, to which the donors belonged. Study results and caveats: Researchers reported that a few CMV-associated chains were confirmed in vitro as CMV antigen-specific. A later analysis found first-cohort TCR clusters tended to co-occur in the 120 validation repertoires. Rare TCR sequences predominated, though certain public TCRs were found in many donors.

The CDR3 consists of 15 residues. Trimming left V 3 bases short and J 1 base short, with 13 bases between. Germline V gene data show CDR1 as SGHNT and CDR2 as YYREEE (reference sequence). Sequencing was performed with immunoSEQ multiplex PCR; in TCRdb, only in-frame clones are kept and a portion is missing. The table includes approximately 220,000 clones, approximately 90% detected once. The J gene is TRBJ2-5, the V gene TRBV5-4; no firm D call. Sample: PBMCs. The origin of this receptor is a woman in her late teens or twenties in good health and CMV-seronegative. The CDR3 DNA follows: TGTGCCAGCAGCTCCTCCCCGGGTTCCCAAGAGACCCAGTACTTC. This sequence encodes CASSSSPGSQETQYF.